The 5 T cell receptor beta chains below all came from one sample that was sequenced in a study of blood T cell repertoires in COVID-19. TCRdb's table, derived via immunoSEQ multiplex PCR, lists solely in-frame clones and lacks some. The repertoire includes 130,000 to 150,000 clones, roughly 87% of them detected once, and approximately 0.98% sits in the top ten. Specimen: peripheral blood. The receptors originated from a woman in her forties or fifties with acute or convalescent COVID-19.

The count of this clone is one. This chain links TRBV30 with TRBJ1-2, with D perhaps matching TRBD1 (5 bases). The germline CDR1 and CDR2 sequences are GTSNPN and SVGIG (reference sequence). Trimming left V 4 bases short and J 4 bases short, with 10 bases between. The CDR3 runs to 12 residues. In nucleotides, the CDR3 is TGTGCCTGGAACAGGCTTGGCTATGGCTACACCTTC. Translation: CAWNRLGYGYTF. The complete variable domain, with remaining parts taken from reference TRBV30 and TRBJ1-2, reads SQTIHQWPATLVQPVGSPLSLECTVEGTSNPNLYWYRQAAGRGLQLLFYSVGIGQISSEVPQNLSASRPQDRQFILSSKKLLLSDSGFYLCAWNRLGYGYTFGSGTRLTVV.

The V gene is TRBV7-9, the J gene TRBJ1-2, with 8 nucleotides matching TRBD1. This CDR3 region has 14 residues. Germline loops: CDR1 SEHNR, CDR2 FQNEAQ (reference sequence). After removal of 6 bases from V and 3 bases from J, the junction contained 6 bases not matched to a gene. CDR3 sequence reads: CASSRGQGDYGYTF. The CDR3 coding sequence is TGTGCCAGCAGTAGAGGACAGGGAGACTATGGCTACACCTTC. Supplemented by reference TRBV7-9 and TRBJ1-2, the full variable domain reads DTGVSQNPRHKITKRGQNVTFRCDPISEHNRLYWYRQTLGQGPEFLTYFQNEAQLEKSRLLSDRFSAERPKGSFSTLEIQRTEQGDSAMYLCASSRGQGDYGYTFGSGTRLTVV.

The CDR3 here is CATSDWKAGEQPQHF. The CDR3, as DNA: TGTGCCACCAGTGATTGGAAGGCAGGGGAACAGCCCCAGCATTTT. The gene calls are TRBV24-1 and TRBJ1-5, with D perhaps TRBD1 (6 bases). The V and J ends lost 2 bases and 7 bases respectively, with 14 bases between them. Germline V lookup: CDR1 KGHDR, CDR2 SFDVKD. The CDR3 runs 15 residues.

The V call is TRBV5-6, the J call TRBJ2-2, with TRBD1 identical over 7 bases. The CDR3 extends over 17 amino acids. Germline CDR1 is SGHDT and CDR2 is YYEEEE. V lost 2 bases and J lost 0; bases outside the gene matches: 7. CDR3 sequence: CASSLTTGTANTGELFF. In DNA, the CDR3 is TGTGCCAGCAGCTTAACCACCGGGACAGCGAACACCGGGGAGCTGTTTTTT. Full variable domain (missing parts from reference TRBV5-6 and TRBJ2-2): DAGVTQSPTHLIKTRGQQVTLRCSPKSGHDTVSWYQQALGQGPQFIFQYYEEEERQRGNFPDRFSGHQFPNYSSELNVNALLLGDSALYLCASSLTTGTANTGELFFGEGSRLTVL.

The V and J genes are TRBV2 and TRBJ2-3, with TRBD2 matching over 13 bases. Germline V gene data show CDR1 as SNHLY and CDR2 as FYNNEI. Germline trimming cut 6 bases from V and 1 base from J; bases unmatched to any gene: 10. This CDR3 is 18 amino acids long. The DNA for the CDR3 is TGTGCCAGCAGAGGACTAGCGGGAGTCTGGACCCGCACAGATACGCAGTATTTT. It specifies CASRGLAGVWTRTDTQYF.